The 30 T cell receptor beta chains presented below share a single source sample, sequenced in a study of CD8+ T cells in alopecia areata. Sample treatment: oral pan-JAK inhibitor, 5-10 mg twice daily. cDNA prepared by RNA extraction and subsequent reverse transcription served as the template for sequencing. Sequencing was performed with immunoSEQ multiplex PCR; in TCRdb, only in-frame clones are kept and a portion is missing. The sample holds under 150,000 clones, 65% to 90% seen once. The source material was CD8+ T cells sorted from blood, sampled at week 4, from a patient treated with tofacitinib. Receptor source: a human donor with alopecia areata.

V and J are TRBV29-1 and TRBJ2-3, with D tentatively TRBD2 (6 bases). This CDR3 has 15 residues. Per germline, CDR1 SQVTM and CDR2 ANQGSEA. Trimming left V 6 bases short and J 0 bases short, with 16 bases between. The CDR3, as DNA: TGCAGCGTGCTCCATAGCGGCATTAGCACAGATACGCAGTATTTT. Its translation: CSVLHSGISTDTQYF.

This clone was detected only once. The chain combines TRBV6-1 with TRBJ2-7; no firm D call. Germline CDR1 reads MNHNS; CDR2 reads SASEGT. The CDR3 extends over 12 amino acids. The V and J ends lost 0 bases and 6 bases respectively, with 6 bases between them. The CDR3: CASSEALSEQYF. CDR3 in DNA: TGTGCCAGCAGTGAAGCGCTGAGCGAGCAGTACTTC.

The rearrangement links TRBV7-9 to TRBJ2-7; the D is unclear. This CDR3 is built from 12 residues. The germline V gene has CDR1 SEHNR and CDR2 FQNEAQ (reference sequence). Trimming took 1 base from V and 1 from J, leaving 2 bases between them. CDR3 protein: CASSLESYEQYF. CDR3 coding DNA: TGTGCCAGCAGCTTAGAGTCCTACGAGCAGTACTTC.

The V gene is TRBV6-6, the J gene TRBJ2-7; D gene uncertain. Germline-derived CDR1 and CDR2 are MNHNY and SVGAGI (reference sequence). The CDR3 totals 12 residues. V lost 2 bases and J lost 12, with 14 bases in between. The CDR3 sequence: CASSYAGESAYF. The DNA of the CDR3 is TGTGCCAGCAGTTACGCTGGCGAGAGTGCGTACTTC.

This chain connects TRBV5-1 to TRBJ2-1; a possible D gene is TRBD1 (5 bases). The CDR3 is 17 amino acids. Trimming stripped 4 bases from V and 0 bases from J, with 17 bases between. Germline-derived CDR1 and CDR2 are SGHRS and YFSETQ. This chain's CDR3 is CASSPSVVDSSYNEQFF. The CDR3, as DNA: TGCGCCAGCAGCCCGAGCGTGGTTGACAGCTCCTACAATGAGCAGTTCTTC.

The chain joins TRBV7-9 to TRBJ2-5; TRBD2 aligns across 9 bases. Unmatched junction bases numbered 8, after V lost 5 bases and J lost 1 base. Germline V gene lookup returns CDR1 SEHNR and CDR2 FQNEAQ (reference sequence). The CDR3 is made up of 16 amino acids. CDR3 protein: CASSPRAGGFQETQYF. For the CDR3, the DNA is TGTGCCAGCAGCCCACGGGCGGGGGGGTTCCAAGAGACCCAGTACTTC.

This clone has more than one count but fewer than ten. The V and J genes are TRBV29-1 and TRBJ2-7; a weak D match, TRBD1 (6 bases). The CDR3 totals 11 residues. Trimming shortened V by 2 bases and J by 7 bases, and 9 bases separated the two germline ends. The germline V gene encodes CDR1 SQVTM and CDR2 ANQGSEA. The CDR3 nucleotides are TGCAGCGTTGAATTCGACAGGGAGCAGTACTTC. Amino acids: CSVEFDREQYF.

This clone has only a few counts. The V and J genes are TRBV2 and TRBJ1-2; 10 positions agree with TRBD1. Trimming cost V 4 bases and J 6 bases; bases outside gene matches: 5. Germline V CDR1 and CDR2: SNHLY, FYNNEI. The CDR3 consists of 14 residues. CDR3 region: CASSASGTGDGYTF. The CDR3 bases are TGTGCCAGCAGTGCTTCAGGGACAGGGGATGGCTACACCTTC.

As to this clone: This same CDR3 is encoded by further DNA sequences in the sample. The chain links TRBV5-1 to TRBJ2-7; tentatively, D is TRBD1 (6 bases). The CDR3 runs 14 residues. Trimming stripped 0 bases from V and 2 bases from J, with 9 bases between. Germline assignment: CDR1 SGHRS and CDR2 YFSETQ. The CDR3 sequence is CASSLGQGPYEQYF. The CDR3 DNA reads TGCGCCAGCAGCTTGGGGCAGGGGCCCTACGAGCAGTACTTC. Filled out from reference TRBV5-1 and TRBJ2-7, the complete variable domain reads KAGVTQTPRYLIKTRGQQVTLSCSPISGHRSVSWYQQTPGQGLQFLFEYFSETQRNKGNFPGRFSGRQFSNSRSEMNVSTLELGDSALYLCASSLGQGPYEQYFGPGTRLTVT.

This clone was found once. The chain carries TRBV5-1 and TRBJ2-1; D uncertain. This CDR3 has 13 residues. Germline assignment: CDR1 SGHRS and CDR2 YFSETQ. The germline V and J ends were trimmed by 1 base and 6 bases, with 8 bases remaining between them. CDR3: CASSLPGSNEQFF. The CDR3 DNA sequence: TGCGCCAGCAGCTTGCCGGGCAGCAATGAGCAGTTCTTC.

With regard to this clone: Germline is not matched at one junction end, which may reflect a read error. The chain recombines TRBV5-1 with TRBJ2-7, with D possibly matching TRBD2 (6 bases). Germline lookup yields CDR1 SGHRS and CDR2 YFSETQ. The length of the CDR3 is 13 residues. The CDR3 DNA sequence: TGCGCCAGCAGCTCTACACTGGAGGGTTCTAAGGCCTTC. Translating gives CASSSTLEGSKAF.

This chain joins TRBV4-3 and TRBJ1-2, with 10 bases matching TRBD1. The CDR3 has 17 residues. V was clipped by 4 bases and J by 3 bases; unmatched bases: 11. CDR1 is LGHNA and CDR2 is YSLEER in the germline V gene. The CDR3: CASSLLKTGGADYGYTF. In nucleotides, the CDR3 is TGCGCCAGCAGCCTCCTCAAGACAGGGGGCGCGGACTATGGCTACACCTTC.

This clone was observed once. This chain connects TRBV6-5 to TRBJ2-5; weak D call: TRBD2 (6 bases). The V gene's germline CDR1 is MNHEY and CDR2 SVGAGI. V gave up 2 bases and J gave up 5 bases, with 15 bases separating them. There are 15 residues in the CDR3. Here the CDR3 DNA reads TGTGCCAGCAGTTACCCTACCCGGGGGAGGGAGACCCAGTACTTC. It is translated as CASSYPTRGRETQYF.

The chain couples TRBV7-2 to TRBJ2-1, with 9 positions matching TRBD2. The CDR3 totals 17 residues. The trim removed 2 bases at V and 4 bases at J, leaving 9 bases unmatched. Germline CDR1 is SGHTA and CDR2 is FQGNSA. In DNA form, the CDR3 reads TGTGCCAGCAGCTTAATACTAGCGGGCGACGTTTACAATGAGCAGTTCTTC. It translates to CASSLILAGDVYNEQFF.

V usage is TRBV6-5 and J usage is TRBJ1-2; D is ambiguous. This CDR3 is built from 13 residues. CDR1 is MNHEY and CDR2 is SVGAGI in the germline V gene. The ends were cut back, 6 bases at V and 6 bases at J, with 14 bases in the middle. The CDR3 nucleotides are TGTGCCAGCAGGGGCCCTGGAGGGCATGGCTACACCTTC. Its protein is CASRGPGGHGYTF.

The chain employs TRBV7-9 and TRBJ2-1, with D possibly being TRBD2 (5 bases). This CDR3 contains 12 residues. V was trimmed by 4 bases and J by 6 bases, leaving 7 bases between them. Germline values: CDR1 SEHNR, CDR2 FQNEAQ (reference sequence). CDR3 amino acids: CASSSGFNEQFF. CDR3 bases: TGTGCCAGCAGCTCGGGGTTCAATGAGCAGTTCTTC. Using reference TRBV7-9 and TRBJ2-1 for the parts outside the CDR3, the full variable domain is DTGVSQNPRHKITKRGQNVTFRCDPISEHNRLYWYRQTLGQGPEFLTYFQNEAQLEKSRLLSDRFSAERPKGSFSTLEIQRTEQGDSAMYLCASSSGFNEQFFGPGTRLTVL.

There are a few counts of this clone. The chain has TRBV29-1 and TRBJ2-1, with D perhaps matching TRBD2 (6 bases). The CDR3 contains 15 residues. CDR1 and CDR2 from the germline V gene are SQVTM and ANQGSEA. V lost 4 bases, J lost 2 bases, and 15 bases lay in between. CDR3 protein: CSVVPATSTYNEQFF. The CDR3, as DNA: TGCAGCGTTGTACCCGCCACTAGCACCTACAATGAGCAGTTCTTC.

This clone was seen once. The V call is TRBV4-1, the J call TRBJ1-3, with 9 bases that match TRBD1. CDR1 MGHRA and CDR2 YSYEKL come from the germline V gene. Trimming cost V 0 bases and J 4 bases; bases outside gene matches: 4. The CDR3 runs 16 residues. The CDR3 protein is CASSQDWDREGNTIYF. The CDR3 DNA follows: TGCGCCAGCAGCCAAGACTGGGACAGGGAGGGAAACACCATATATTTT.

The rearrangement uses TRBV19 and TRBJ2-2; 9 nucleotides align to TRBD1. Looked up from germline, CDR1 is LNHDA and CDR2 is SQIVND (reference sequence). The CDR3 runs 14 residues. V was pared by 6 bases and J by 5 bases, with 4 bases of the junction left unmatched. The CDR3 protein is CASSPGTGTGELFF. The CDR3 DNA reads as TGTGCCAGTAGCCCCGGGACAGGGACCGGGGAGCTGTTTTTT.

V usage is TRBV9 and J usage is TRBJ2-3, with 8 bases identical to TRBD2. V dropped 4 bases and J dropped 1; count of bases not matched to a gene: 14. From germline, CDR1 is SGDLS and CDR2 YYNGEE. The CDR3 length is 18 residues. CDR3 nucleotides: TGTGCCAGCAGCCCGAGCGCTAGCGGGCCCCTAGGCACAGATACGCAGTATTTT. Amino acids: CASSPSASGPLGTDTQYF.

The genes are TRBV29-1 and TRBJ2-1, with a possible D match to TRBD1 (6 bases). The ends were cut back, 7 bases at V and 10 bases at J, with 14 bases in the middle. This CDR3 region has 11 residues. CDR1 SQVTM and CDR2 ANQGSEA come from the germline V gene. CDR3 protein: CSGDPGDEQFF. CDR3 DNA: TGCAGCGGCGACCCAGGGGACGAGCAGTTCTTC.

This chain links TRBV30 with TRBJ1-2; D remains unclear. CDR3 length: 12 residues. The V end lost 4 bases, the J end lost 3 bases, and 9 bases lay between the germline ends. From germline, CDR1 is GTSNPN and CDR2 SVGIG (reference sequence). The CDR3 DNA follows: TGTGCCTGGACTGGGTCCTACTATGGCTACACCTTC. Protein product: CAWTGSYYGYTF.

The J gene is TRBJ2-2, the V gene TRBV4-1; the D is unclear. This CDR3 comprises 13 residues. The germline CDR1 and CDR2 sequences are MGHRA and YSYEKL. Trimming took off 4 bases at V and 3 bases at J, with 6 bases between the two ends. The DNA of the CDR3 is TGCGCCAGCAGCCCCCGGGACACCGGGGAGCTGTTTTTT. Encoded protein: CASSPRDTGELFF.

This sequence joins TRBV5-1 and TRBJ2-3; 11 bases are a match to TRBD1. The CDR3 covers 15 residues. CDR1 SGHRS and CDR2 YFSETQ come from the germline V gene. V shed 4 bases, J shed 6 bases, and the junction held 7 bases outside the gene matches. The CDR3 sequence: CASSLGQGAADTQYF. As DNA, the CDR3 is TGCGCCAGCAGCCTCGGACAGGGGGCAGCTGATACGCAGTATTTT.

The V call is TRBV29-1, the J call TRBJ1-2; D is undetermined. The V end was cut by 0 bases, the J end by 0 bases, with 14 bases between. Looked up from germline, CDR1 is SQVTM and CDR2 is ANQGSEA. This CDR3 spans 16 amino acids. CDR3 in DNA: TGCAGCGTTGAAGATCTTGGTACAGAAGCTAACTATGGCTACACCTTC. Translating it yields CSVEDLGTEANYGYTF.

The rearrangement links TRBV7-6 to TRBJ2-3; 8 bases map to TRBD2. The CDR3 runs 16 residues. V lost 5 bases and J lost 0; bases outside the gene matches: 7. The germline CDR1 and CDR2 sequences are SGHVS and FNYEAQ. The CDR3 is CASSPSGGDSTDTQYF. The CDR3 DNA reads TGTGCCAGCAGCCCGTCCGGGGGGGACAGCACAGATACGCAGTATTTT.

CDR3 sequence: CASSLRAGEAYEQYF. CDR3 nucleotide sequence: TGCGCCAGCAGCTTGCGGGCAGGGGAAGCCTACGAGCAGTACTTC. The chain is built from TRBV5-1 and TRBJ2-7; a possible D gene is TRBD1 (6 bases). Germline V CDR1 and CDR2: SGHRS, YFSETQ. The CDR3 runs to 15 residues. V lost 1 base and J 2 bases, leaving 13 bases between the germline ends.

The genes are TRBV30 and TRBJ2-1, with 7 bases matching TRBD1. There are 17 residues in the CDR3. From germline, CDR1 is GTSNPN and CDR2 SVGIG (reference sequence). V lost 1 base to trimming and J lost 7 bases; unmatched junction nucleotides: 16. CDR3 in DNA: TGTGCCTGGAGTGACCACGTCAGGGGGAATGAGGAAAATGAGCAGTTCTTC. It codes for CAWSDHVRGNEENEQFF. The whole variable domain, remainder taken from reference TRBV30 and TRBJ2-1, is SQTIHQWPATLVQPVGSPLSLECTVEGTSNPNLYWYRQAAGRGLQLLFYSVGIGQISSEVPQNLSASRPQDRQFILSSKKLLLSDSGFYLCAWSDHVRGNEENEQFFGPGTRLTVL.

The rearrangement uses TRBV5-4 and TRBJ2-2, with 11 bases aligning to TRBD2. The CDR3 is made up of 20 amino acids. The V and J ends lost 4 bases and 4 bases, in that order; junction bases with no gene match: 18. Per the germline V gene, CDR1 is SGHNT and CDR2 is YYREEE (reference sequence). CDR3 residues: CASSATPVAGGPDGTGELFF. The CDR3 coding sequence is TGTGCCAGCAGCGCAACTCCCGTAGCGGGGGGGCCCGATGGCACCGGGGAGCTGTTTTTT.

This clone was seen just once. The chain employs TRBV4-1 and TRBJ2-7, with 7 bases identical to TRBD1. Germline-derived CDR1 and CDR2 are MGHRA and YSYEKL. CDR3 length: 17 residues. V shed 4 bases, J shed 4 bases, and the junction held 16 bases outside the gene matches. This CDR3 reads CASSPGTAPGEKYEQYF. The CDR3 DNA reads TGCGCCAGCAGCCCCGGGACAGCGCCAGGGGAGAAATACGAGCAGTACTTC.